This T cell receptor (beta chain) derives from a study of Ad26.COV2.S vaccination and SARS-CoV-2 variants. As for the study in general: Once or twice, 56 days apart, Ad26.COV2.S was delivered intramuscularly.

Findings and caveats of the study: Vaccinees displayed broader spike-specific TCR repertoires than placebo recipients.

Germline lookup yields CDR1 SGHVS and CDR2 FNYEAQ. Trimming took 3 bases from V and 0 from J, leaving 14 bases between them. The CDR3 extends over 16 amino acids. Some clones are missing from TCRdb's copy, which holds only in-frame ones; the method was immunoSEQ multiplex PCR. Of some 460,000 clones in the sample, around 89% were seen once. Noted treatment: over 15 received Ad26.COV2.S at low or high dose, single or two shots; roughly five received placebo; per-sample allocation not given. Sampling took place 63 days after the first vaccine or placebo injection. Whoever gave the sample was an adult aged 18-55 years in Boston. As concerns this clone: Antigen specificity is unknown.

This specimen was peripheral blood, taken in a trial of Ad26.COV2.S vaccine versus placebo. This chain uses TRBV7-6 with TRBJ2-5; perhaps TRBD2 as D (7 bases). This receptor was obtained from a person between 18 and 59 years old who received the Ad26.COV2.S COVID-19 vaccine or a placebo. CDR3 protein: CASSLTEGGYQETQYF. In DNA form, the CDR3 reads TGTGCCAGCAGCTTGACCGAGGGGGGGTACCAAGAGACCCAGTACTTC. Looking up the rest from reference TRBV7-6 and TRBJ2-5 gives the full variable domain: GAGVSQSPRYKVTKRGQDVALRCDPISGHVSLYWYRQALGQGPEFLTYFNYEAQQDKSGLPNDRFSAERPEGSISTLTIQRTEQRDSAMYRCASSLTEGGYQETQYFGPGTRLLVL.